This T cell receptor (beta chain) was sequenced in a study of blood T cell repertoires in COVID-19. Study information: Sources were T cells, B-cell-depleted T cells, or PBMCs; the material itself was cDNA or gDNA.

Libraries were prepared by immunoSEQ multiplex PCR; TCRdb keeps only in-frame clonotypes and omits some of them. The table has some 110,000 clones, 75% to 95% seen once. The sequenced material came from peripheral blood. The sequence came from a human donor in a cohort sampled during active COVID-19.

CDR3 sequence (DNA): TGTGCCAGCAGCGGACCCCGCAACACAGGGGGGTTGTTCTTCACTGAAGCTTTCTTT. It translates to CASSGPRNTGGLFFTEAFF. The J gene is TRBJ1-1, the V gene TRBV7-8, with TRBD1 matching 8 bases. J gave up 4 bases and V 5 bases, and 21 bases lay outside the gene matches. CDR1 and CDR2 from the germline V gene are SGHVS and FQNEAQ. The CDR3 has 19 amino acids.